This T cell receptor (beta chain) was retrieved from a study of beta chain features in type 1 diabetes (dated by TCRdb to the late 2010s). Describing the broader study: Mean age, gender distribution, total cell number and subset yield did not differ between patients and healthy donors. Across all samples, 107,917,701 sorted cells were examined, and cell number per subset correlated strongly with RNA yield. The study compared the TCRB repertoires of sorted circulating CD4+ T cell subsets in recently diagnosed type 1 diabetes patients with those in matched healthy donors. Whereas all 28 donors provided naive and central memory subsets, regulatory and stem cell-like memory subsets were isolated from just 8 patients and roughly 8 healthy donors.

Notes on this clone: Its target antigen remains unknown. No base qualities exist here, and no much larger clone lies one base off it.

The CDR3, from cysteine to phenylalanine, totals 13 residues. Solely the CDR3 DNA is kept, with 39 bases framed from the first base. From a lookup of the germline V gene, CDR1 and CDR2 are MNHEY and SVGAGI. Cut back by 2 bases and 7 bases, the V and J ends lie 9 bases apart. The High Capacity cDNA Reverse Transcription Kit was used to reverse transcribe all of the isolated RNA, meaning that expressed TCRB transcripts were what got sequenced. Deep immunoSEQ sequencing was applied to naive, central memory and regulatory T cell samples, giving an average of roughly 3.5 million total reads per sample. Sorted cells were lysed in RLT buffer and RNA was extracted with DNase-treated RNeasy Micro or Mini kits, depending on cell number. To prevent cross-contamination, every cell subset was processed on its own, while patient and healthy donor samples were processed together. Using the immunoSEQ multiplex PCR, TCRB sequences were amplified from cDNA into 87-bp fragments spanning the CDR3 region. The amplicons were sequenced using the Illumina HiSeq platform. The authors' analysis ran thus. Synthetic template baselines were used to correct PCR bias computationally, reads within Hamming distance 2 were collapsed together, and singletons that could not be merged were discarded. By aligning reads against IMGT, V, D and J genes, CDR3 length, and insertions or deletions at six rearrangement sites were assigned. Within each subset, clonotype counts were normalized to the number of sorted cells before true diversity and Gini coefficients were calculated with the tcR R package. Repertoire sharing was quantified using the overlap coefficient calculated on TCRB nucleotide sequences. Out-of-frame TCRB sequences from naive cells were analyzed as a proxy for the pre-selection repertoire. Here the immuneACCESS table is served through TCRdb, limited to in-frame sequences with V and J called. Missing clones are a known gap in these copies; in checked studies unresolved V genes cover under half, and the rest lacks a known reason. The V and J calls and the clone size are those of that table, but D and trimming were determined from the DNA. The sample records about half a million clones, 30% of which are singletons. Together, the top ten hold about 0.06% of the sample.

General conclusions and limits of the study: Shorter templates might have been favored by PCR, but patient and control samples were amplified and corrected together, so both groups would have been affected equally by any skew. At VDJ recombination sites, type 1 diabetes patients had fewer insertions and more deleted nucleotides, which implies abnormalities in thymic rearrangement. Naive, central memory and regulatory TCRB repertoires appeared to be more similar among patients than among healthy donors. HLA sub-analyses involved small numbers of individuals, so any influence of HLA type on TCRB rearrangement remained unresolved. Because cDNA was sequenced instead of genomic DNA, activated cells with high expression could be over-represented, although the groups did not differ in activation or CD3 levels. Type 1 diabetes patients showed a moderate but significant shortening of TCRB CDR3 length in all four CD4+ subsets.

A single peripheral blood draw of approximately 100 mL on average was collected from each donor into heparinised tubes. Using a panel that included CD45RO, CCR7, CD25, CD127, CD95 and CD27, naive, central memory, regulatory and stem cell-like memory CD4+ T cells were sorted on a BD FACSAria II. All sorted populations exceeded 98% purity. PBMCs were separated immediately by Lymphoprep density gradient centrifugation and were stained directly, without being cultured. Samples were stained and sorted in pairs, with one healthy donor and one patient per experiment, so that batch effects were minimized. The V and J genes are TRBV6-5 and TRBJ2-1; tentative D gene TRBD1, with 6 bases matching. The TCR originated in a man younger than 35 in good health. Sequencing was carried out using naive CD4+ T cells from blood. Per the publication, the cell subset or site label means: true naive CD4+ T cells. The CDR3 loop reads CASSYVQGNEQFF. The nucleotide sequence reads TGTGCCAGCAGTTACGTACAGGGAAATGAGCAGTTCTTC.